This T cell receptor beta chain was recorded in a study of blood T cell repertoires in COVID-19. The wider study: Samples came from the United States, Italy and Spain, spanning acute and convalescent COVID-19.

Per the original methods: Amplification with reference gene primers provided the estimates of nucleated cell counts. Measured with immunoSEQ multiplex PCR; TCRdb has only the in-frame clones, and not every one. V, J and clone size are taken as reported in that table, and D and trimming were inferred from the DNA itself. The sample has a few hundred thousand clones, 65% to 85% seen once. V shed 2 bases and J 8 bases; nucleotides not matched to a gene: 9. The CDR3 covers 16 residues. The germline CDR1 and CDR2 sequences are SGHTA and FQGNSA. This chain connects TRBV7-2 to TRBJ1-4; TRBD1 matches 9 bases. This sequence was found in a woman aged 45-65 years with acute or convalescent COVID-19. The sequenced sample was peripheral blood. The CDR3 DNA reads TGTGCCAGCAGCTTAATTCGGGGACAGGGTGACGAAAAACTGTTTTTT. Its translation is CASSLIRGQGDEKLFF. The full variable domain, in which reference TRBV7-2 and TRBJ1-4 provide the parts outside the CDR3, is GAGVSQSPSNKVTEKGKDVELRCDPISGHTALYWYRQSLGQGLEFLIYFQGNSAPDKSGLPSDRFSAERTGGSVSTLTIQRTQQEDSAVYLCASSLIRGQGDEKLFFGSGTQLSVL.